The T cell receptor beta chain under discussion was sequenced for a study of T cells in Graves' hyperthyroidism and ophthalmopathy. Regions amplified from RNA transcripts were the TCR beta CDR3 regions. A first-round RT-PCR of the TCR CDR3 used the HTBI primer set. TCRdb recomputed calls from the multiplex PCR reads with MiXCR, one row per CDR3 protein. The sample includes about 520,000 distinct CDR3 sequences, roughly a quarter of them seen just once. This CDR3 has 11 residues. Germline V gene sequence: CDR1 SQVTM, CDR2 ANQGSEA. With 7 bases removed from V and 4 bases from J, the gap between germline ends came to 8 bases. This clonotype has ten or more counts. Its antigen is unknown. Whole-study results and caveats: Ophthalmopathy was told apart from stable hyperthyroidism by a 13 V-J model. Blood also contained most expanded thyroid clonotypes above 0.001.

Sequences were obtained from blood. The clonotype originates from a woman aged 25 to 39 with Graves' ophthalmopathy. The J gene is TRBJ1-3, the V gene TRBV29-1, with no clear D. The CDR3 sequence is CSATLGNTIYF. Here the CDR3 DNA reads TGCAGCGCGACCCTGGGAAACACCATATATTTT.